The 4 T cell receptor beta chains below all came from one sample that was sequenced in a study of CD4+ T cells in melanoma. TCRdb's copy holds only in-frame clones and misses some; the assay was immunoSEQ multiplex PCR. The top ten hold 3.6% of the sample, which has 20,000 to 25,000 clones, more than 65% seen once. The sample was cells from a culture (not recorded whether cultured in vitro). Receptors originate from a human donor with melanoma.

V usage is TRBV2 and J usage is TRBJ1-1; D is ambiguous. The V end was cut by 2 bases, the J end by 1 base, with 8 bases between. Per germline, CDR1 SNHLY and CDR2 FYNNEI. The CDR3 loop spans 14 amino acids. The CDR3 loop is CASSESVPNTEAFF. Written as DNA, the CDR3 is TGTGCCAGCAGTGAATCGGTCCCGAACACTGAAGCTTTCTTT.

The CDR3 spells CASSPGQGVYGYTF. DNA for the CDR3: TGCGCCAGCAGCCCGGGCCAAGGGGTCTATGGCTACACCTTC. The V call is TRBV5-1, the J call TRBJ1-2; a weak D match, TRBD1 (5 bases). Germline assignment: CDR1 SGHRS and CDR2 YFSETQ. The V gene lost 4 bases and the J gene lost 4 bases, with 14 bases spanning the gap. The CDR3 consists of 14 residues.

CDR3 loop: CASSNDRWDTEAFF. Written as DNA, the CDR3 is TGTGCCAGCAGCAACGACAGATGGGACACTGAAGCTTTCTTT. The V call is TRBV11-1, the J call TRBJ1-1; maybe TRBD1 (5 bases). Germline-derived CDR1 and CDR2 are SGHAT and FQDESV (reference sequence). The ends were cut back, 5 bases at V and 3 bases at J, with 13 bases in the middle. The CDR3 is 14 amino acids.

The chain has TRBV29-1 and TRBJ2-3, with D tentatively TRBD2 (6 bases). Per the germline V gene, CDR1 is SQVTM and CDR2 is ANQGSEA. The CDR3 is made up of 13 amino acids. V was trimmed by 5 bases and J by 7 bases, leaving 16 bases between them. CDR3 loop: CSVKVAEGYTQYF. CDR3 bases: TGCAGCGTTAAGGTTGCGGAGGGATATACGCAGTATTTT.